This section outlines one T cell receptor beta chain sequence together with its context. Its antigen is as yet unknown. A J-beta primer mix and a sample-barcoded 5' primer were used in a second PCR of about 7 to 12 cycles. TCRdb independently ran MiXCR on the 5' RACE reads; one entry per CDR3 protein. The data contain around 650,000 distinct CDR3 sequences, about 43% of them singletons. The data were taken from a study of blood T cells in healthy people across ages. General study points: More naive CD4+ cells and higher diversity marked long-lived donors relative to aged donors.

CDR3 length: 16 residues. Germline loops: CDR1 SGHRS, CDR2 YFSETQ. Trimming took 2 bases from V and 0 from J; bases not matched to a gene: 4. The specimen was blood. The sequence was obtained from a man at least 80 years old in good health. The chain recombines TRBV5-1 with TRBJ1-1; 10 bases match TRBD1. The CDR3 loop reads CASSFSGTGVNTEAFF. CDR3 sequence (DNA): TGCGCCAGCAGCTTTTCCGGGACAGGGGTGAACACTGAAGCTTTCTTT.